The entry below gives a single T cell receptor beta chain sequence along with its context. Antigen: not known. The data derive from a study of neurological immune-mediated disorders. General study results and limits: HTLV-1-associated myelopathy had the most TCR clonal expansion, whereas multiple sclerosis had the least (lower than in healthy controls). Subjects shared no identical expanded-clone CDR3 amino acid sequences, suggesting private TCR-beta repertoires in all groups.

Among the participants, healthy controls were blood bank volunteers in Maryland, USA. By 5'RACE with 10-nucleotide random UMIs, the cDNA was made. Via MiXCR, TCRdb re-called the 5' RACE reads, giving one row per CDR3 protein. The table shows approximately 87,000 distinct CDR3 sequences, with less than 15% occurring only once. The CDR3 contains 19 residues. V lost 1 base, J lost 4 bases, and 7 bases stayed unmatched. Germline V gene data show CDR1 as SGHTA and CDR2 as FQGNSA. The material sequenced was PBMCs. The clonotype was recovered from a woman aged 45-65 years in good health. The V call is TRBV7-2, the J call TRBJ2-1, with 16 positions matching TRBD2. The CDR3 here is CASSLVGTSGGAFYNEQFF. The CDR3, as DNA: TGTGCCAGCAGCTTAGTTGGGACTAGCGGGGGGGCTTTTTACAATGAGCAGTTCTTC.